The table lists the clone carrying this T cell receptor beta chain with many counts. The antigen is unknown. The data are from a study of response to subunit inactivated influenza vaccine. Notes on the study in general: Authors suggested each seasonal flu vaccination may recruit only limited numbers of new T cells.

Germline loops: CDR1 SGHRS, CDR2 YFSETQ. The CDR3 is made up of 15 amino acids. V was trimmed by 6 bases and J by 1 base, leaving 15 bases between them. A single record per CDR3 protein comes from TCRdb applying MiXCR to the RT-PCR reads. The table has fewer than 800,000 distinct CDR3 sequences, about a sixth seen once. This TCR was recovered from a man aged 50 to 59 who received an inactivated influenza vaccine. The chain is built from TRBV5-1 and TRBJ2-3, with D hard to call. The source material was PBMCs from blood, sampled 12 days after vaccination. CDR3 in DNA: TGCGCCAGCACCTTTGATCGCGTCCGCACAGATACGCAGTATTTT. Its protein product is CASTFDRVRTDTQYF.